The 15 T cell receptor beta chains given below trace back to one sample, sequenced in a study of blood T cell repertoires in COVID-19. The table came from immunoSEQ multiplex PCR; TCRdb's copy has only in-frame clones and leaves some out. The profile covers some 49,000 clones, with about 91% appearing a single time and under 7% taken by the ten largest. Sequencing was performed on peripheral blood. These receptors originate from a man aged 50 to 60 with active COVID-19.

The chain uses TRBV30 and TRBJ1-1, with a tentative D call TRBD1 (5 bases). Trimming cost V 4 bases and J 3 bases, with 15 bases left between them. The CDR3 length is 14 residues. Germline V gene data show CDR1 as GTSNPN and CDR2 as SVGIG (reference sequence). The DNA for the CDR3 is TGTGCCTGGATGGCAGGGCGTTTGTACACTGAAGCTTTCTTT. Encoded protein: CAWMAGRLYTEAFF. The full variable domain, with the rest looked up from reference TRBV30 and TRBJ1-1, is SQTIHQWPATLVQPVGSPLSLECTVEGTSNPNLYWYRQAAGRGLQLLFYSVGIGQISSEVPQNLSASRPQDRQFILSSKKLLLSDSGFYLCAWMAGRLYTEAFFGQGTRLTVV.

The chain is built from TRBV18 and TRBJ2-3, with D possibly being TRBD2 (5 bases). Trimming removed 3 bases from V and 1 base from J, with 11 bases in between. CDR3 length: 15 residues. Germline CDR1 and CDR2: KGHSH and LQKENI. CDR3 region: CASSPQAGGTDTQYF. The CDR3 DNA is TGTGCCAGCTCACCTCAGGCCGGGGGCACAGATACGCAGTATTTT.

This chain links TRBV18 with TRBJ1-5; D gene ambiguous. The CDR3 is 15 residues long. Trimming cost V 2 bases and J 2 bases, with 10 bases left between them. The germline V gene encodes CDR1 KGHSH and CDR2 LQKENI. The DNA for the CDR3 is TGTGCCAGCTCACCAGTGCCGGGAGGCAATCAGCCCCAGCATTTT. It codes for CASSPVPGGNQPQHF.

This clone has just one count. The chain links TRBV6-4 to TRBJ1-2; D unresolved. The germline V and J ends were trimmed by 0 bases and 8 bases, with 13 bases remaining between them. The CDR3 consists of 14 residues. Germline assignment: CDR1 MRHNA and CDR2 SNTAGT. CDR3 residues: CASSDSLLSNGYTF. CDR3 sequence (DNA): TGTGCCAGCAGTGACTCGCTACTCTCTAACGGCTACACCTTC.

This clone was picked up one time. The chain combines TRBV11-3 with TRBJ1-1; D call uncertain. This CDR3 has 17 residues. Germline loops: CDR1 SGHNT, CDR2 YENEEA. V lost 4 bases to trimming and J lost 5 bases, with 23 bases between them. The CDR3 region is CASSSARPGPRRTEAFF. CDR3 nucleotide sequence: TGTGCCAGCAGCTCAGCTCGCCCCGGTCCGAGGAGGACTGAAGCTTTCTTT.

The chain uses TRBV2 and TRBJ2-1; 8 bases match TRBD2. Unmatched junction bases numbered 19, after V lost 7 bases and J lost 8 bases. There are 17 residues in the CDR3. The V gene's germline CDR1 is SNHLY and CDR2 FYNNEI. CDR3 nucleotide sequence: TGTGCCAGCACCCGCGGTCGGATAACGGGAGGGTCTGATGAGCAGTTCTTC. Translating it yields CASTRGRITGGSDEQFF. Full variable domain (missing parts from reference TRBV2 and TRBJ2-1): EPEVTQTPSHQVTQMGQEVILRCVPISNHLYFYWYRQILGQKVEFLVSFYNNEISEKSEIFDDQFSVERPDGSNFTLKIRSTKLEDSAMYFCASTRGRITGGSDEQFFGPGTRLTVL.

The V and J genes are TRBV6-6 and TRBJ2-7; 10 nucleotides line up with TRBD1. V trimming: 6 bases; J trimming: 2 bases; junction bases outside the gene matches: 10. The CDR3 sequence is 16 residues long. CDR1 and CDR2 (germline): MNHNY, SVGAGI (reference sequence). CDR3 loop: CASRISPGQGPYEQYF. The CDR3 bases are TGTGCCAGCAGAATAAGTCCGGGACAGGGGCCCTACGAGCAGTACTTC.

The chain employs TRBV7-9 and TRBJ2-2; 12 bases are shared with TRBD2. This CDR3 has 15 residues. CDR1 is SEHNR, CDR2 FQNEAQ, per germline (reference sequence). The ends lost 8 bases at V and 6 bases at J; junction bases unmatched: 7. The DNA of the CDR3 is TGTGCCAGCGCTAGCGGGAGGGCTCGGCCCGGGGAGCTGTTTTTT. Translated, it gives CASASGRARPGELFF.

The V gene is TRBV3-1 (or the pseudogene TRBV3-2), the J gene TRBJ2-1, with a weak D call TRBD2 (5 bases). The CDR3 has 14 residues. CDR1 and CDR2 (germline): LGHDT, YNNKEL (reference sequence). Trimming pared 2 bases from V and 4 bases from J, leaving 9 bases between. CDR3 protein: CASSQSGSYNEQFF. The CDR3 DNA is TGTGCCAGCAGCCAATCGGGGTCTTACAATGAGCAGTTCTTC.

The chain employs TRBV7-9 and TRBJ2-7; D gene unclear. Germline values: CDR1 SEHNR, CDR2 FQNEAQ (reference sequence). CDR3 length: 14 residues. V was trimmed by 1 base and J by 4 bases, leaving 11 bases between them. The CDR3 reads CASSLVAVPYEQYF. The CDR3 DNA is TGTGCCAGCAGCTTAGTAGCAGTCCCATACGAGCAGTACTTC.

The rearrangement joins TRBV19 to TRBJ1-3; D not resolved. Germline V gene data show CDR1 as LNHDA and CDR2 as SQIVND (reference sequence). Trimming cost V 4 bases and J 4 bases, with 11 bases left between them. CDR3 size: 14 residues. CDR3 nucleotides: TGTGCCAGTAGTAAACGCGCGGAAGGAAACACCATATATTTT. Translated, it gives CASSKRAEGNTIYF.

V and J are TRBV19 and TRBJ2-2; 13 positions agree with TRBD2. The V segment lost 10 bases and the J segment 5 bases; nucleotides outside the gene matches: 13. The CDR3 covers 17 residues. The V gene's germline CDR1 is LNHDA and CDR2 SQIVND (reference sequence). CDR3 DNA: TGTGCCACCGGAGGGACTAGCGGGATACAAGGGACCGGGGAGCTGTTTTTT. It translates to CATGGTSGIQGTGELFF.

The chain employs TRBV11-2 and TRBJ1-6; D is ambiguous. V lost 2 bases to trimming and J lost 9 bases, with 5 bases between them. The CDR3 runs to 12 residues. Looked up from germline, CDR1 is SGHAT and CDR2 is FQNNGV. The CDR3 DNA reads TGTGCCAGCAGCTTACCTTTTTCACCCCTCCACTTT. Its translation is CASSLPFSPLHF.

There are a few counts of this clone. The V call is TRBV5-1, the J call TRBJ2-7; the match to TRBD1 covers 11 bases. The CDR3 consists of 15 residues. J gave up 4 bases and V 4 bases, and 7 bases lay outside the gene matches. CDR1 and CDR2 (germline): SGHRS, YFSETQ. CDR3 protein: CASSPYRDRGYEQYF. In nucleotides, the CDR3 is TGCGCCAGCAGCCCCTACCGGGACAGGGGGTACGAGCAGTACTTC.

The chain uses TRBV4-3 and TRBJ1-1; possibly TRBD1 for D (5 bases). Germline V gene lookup returns CDR1 LGHNA and CDR2 YSLEER. Trimming shortened V by 0 bases and J by 1 base, and 9 bases separated the two germline ends. The CDR3 contains 15 residues. This CDR3 reads CASSQDWGGNTEAFF. The CDR3, as DNA: TGCGCCAGCAGCCAAGATTGGGGGGGGAACACTGAAGCTTTCTTT.